This TCR beta chain is drawn from a study of blood T cell repertoires in COVID-19. Study at large: The United States, Italy and Spain provided the acute and convalescent COVID-19 samples. T cells, B-cell-depleted T cells, or PBMCs supplied cDNA or gDNA.

Assay: immunoSEQ multiplex PCR; the TCRdb copy retains only in-frame clones and omits some. The sample lists about 100,000 clones; about 86% were seen once. The V segment lost 6 bases and the J segment 3 bases; nucleotides outside the gene matches: 5. The CDR3 length is 14 residues. The V gene's germline CDR1 is SGHVS and CDR2 FNYEAQ. The TCR was taken from a human donor in a cohort sampled during active COVID-19. This rearrangement joins TRBV7-6 to TRBJ2-3; TRBD2 aligns across 8 bases. The specimen was peripheral blood. The DNA for the CDR3 is TGTGCCAGCAGTAGCGGGGCCTGGACAGATACGCAGTATTTT. Translation gives CASSSGAWTDTQYF.